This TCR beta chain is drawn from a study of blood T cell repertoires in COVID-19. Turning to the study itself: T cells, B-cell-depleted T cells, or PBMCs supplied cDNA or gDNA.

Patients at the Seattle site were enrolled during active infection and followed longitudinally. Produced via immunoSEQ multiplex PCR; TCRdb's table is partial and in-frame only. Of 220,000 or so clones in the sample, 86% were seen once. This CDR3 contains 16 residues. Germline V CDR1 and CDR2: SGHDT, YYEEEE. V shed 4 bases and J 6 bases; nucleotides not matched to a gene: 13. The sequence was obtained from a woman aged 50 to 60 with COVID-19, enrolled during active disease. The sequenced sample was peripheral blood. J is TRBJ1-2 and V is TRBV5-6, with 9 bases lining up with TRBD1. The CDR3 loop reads CASSPSGTGRGDGYTF. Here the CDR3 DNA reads TGTGCCAGCAGCCCTTCCGGGACAGGGAGAGGGGATGGCTACACCTTC. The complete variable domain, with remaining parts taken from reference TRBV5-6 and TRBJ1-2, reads DAGVTQSPTHLIKTRGQQVTLRCSPKSGHDTVSWYQQALGQGPQFIFQYYEEEERQRGNFPDRFSGHQFPNYSSELNVNALLLGDSALYLCASSPSGTGRGDGYTFGSGTRLTVV.